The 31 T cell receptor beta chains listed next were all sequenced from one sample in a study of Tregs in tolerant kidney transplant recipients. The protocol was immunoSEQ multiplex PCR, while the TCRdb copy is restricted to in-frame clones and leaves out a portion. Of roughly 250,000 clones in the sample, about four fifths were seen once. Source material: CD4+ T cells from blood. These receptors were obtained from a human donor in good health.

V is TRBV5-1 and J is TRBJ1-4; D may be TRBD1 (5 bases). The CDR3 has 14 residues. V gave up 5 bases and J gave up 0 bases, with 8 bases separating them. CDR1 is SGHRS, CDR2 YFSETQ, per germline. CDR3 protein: CASRPGATNEKLFF. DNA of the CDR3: TGCGCCAGCAGGCCGGGGGCAACTAATGAAAAACTGTTTTTT.

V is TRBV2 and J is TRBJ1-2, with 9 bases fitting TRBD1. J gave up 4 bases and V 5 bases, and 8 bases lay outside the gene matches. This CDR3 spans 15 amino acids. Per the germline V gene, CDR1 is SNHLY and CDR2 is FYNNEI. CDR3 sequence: CASSQQGANIYGYTF. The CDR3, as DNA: TGTGCCAGCAGTCAACAGGGGGCCAATATCTATGGCTACACCTTC. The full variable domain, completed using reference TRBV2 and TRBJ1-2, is EPEVTQTPSHQVTQMGQEVILRCVPISNHLYFYWYRQILGQKVEFLVSFYNNEISEKSEIFDDQFSVERPDGSNFTLKIRSTKLEDSAMYFCASSQQGANIYGYTFGSGTRLTVV.

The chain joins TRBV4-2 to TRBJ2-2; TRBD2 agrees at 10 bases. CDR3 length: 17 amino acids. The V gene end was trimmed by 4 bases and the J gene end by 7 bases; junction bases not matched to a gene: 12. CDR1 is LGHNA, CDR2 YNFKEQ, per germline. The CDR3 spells CASSLVASGRRDGELFF. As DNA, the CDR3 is TGTGCCAGCAGCCTAGTTGCTAGCGGGAGAAGGGACGGGGAGCTGTTTTTT.

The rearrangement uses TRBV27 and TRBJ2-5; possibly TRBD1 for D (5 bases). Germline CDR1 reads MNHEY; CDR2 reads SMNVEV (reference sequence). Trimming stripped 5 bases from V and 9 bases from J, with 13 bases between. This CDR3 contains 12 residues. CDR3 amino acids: CASSPQKGSQYF. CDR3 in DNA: TGTGCCAGCAGTCCGCAGAAGGGGTCCCAGTACTTC.

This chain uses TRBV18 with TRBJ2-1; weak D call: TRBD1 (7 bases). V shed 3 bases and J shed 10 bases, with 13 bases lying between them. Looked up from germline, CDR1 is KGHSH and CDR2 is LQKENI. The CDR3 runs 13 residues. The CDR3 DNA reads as TGTGCCAGCTCACCGACTAGACAGGGAGAGCAGTTCTTC. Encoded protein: CASSPTRQGEQFF. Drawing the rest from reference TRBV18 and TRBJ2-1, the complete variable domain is NAGVMQNPRHLVRRRGQEARLRCSPMKGHSHVYWYRQLPEEGLKFMVYLQKENIIDESGMPKERFSAEFPKEGPSILRIQQVVRGDSAAYFCASSPTRQGEQFFGPGTRLTVL.

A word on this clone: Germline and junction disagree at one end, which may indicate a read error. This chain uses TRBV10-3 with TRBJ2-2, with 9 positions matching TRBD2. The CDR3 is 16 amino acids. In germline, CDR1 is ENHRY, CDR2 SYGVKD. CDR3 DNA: TGTGCCATCAGTGAGTCACCTAGCGGGACGTCGGGGGAGCTGCTTTTT. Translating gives CAISESPSGTSGELLF.

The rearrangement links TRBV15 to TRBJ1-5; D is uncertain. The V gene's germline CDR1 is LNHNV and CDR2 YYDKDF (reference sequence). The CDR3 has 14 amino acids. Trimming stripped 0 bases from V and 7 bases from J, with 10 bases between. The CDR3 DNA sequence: TGTGCCACCAGCAGAGAAGTGTCCAGCCAGCCCCAGCATTTT. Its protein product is CATSREVSSQPQHF. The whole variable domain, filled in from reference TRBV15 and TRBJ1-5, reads DAMVIQNPRYQVTQFGKPVTLSCSQTLNHNVMYWYQQKSSQAPKLLFHYYDKDFNNEADTPDNFQSRRPNTSFCFLDIRSPGLGDTAMYLCATSREVSSQPQHFGDGTRLSIL.

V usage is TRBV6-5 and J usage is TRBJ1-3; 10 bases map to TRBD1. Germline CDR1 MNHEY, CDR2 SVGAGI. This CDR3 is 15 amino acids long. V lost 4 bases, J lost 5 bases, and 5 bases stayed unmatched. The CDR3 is CASSSDRGLRNTIYF. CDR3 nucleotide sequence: TGTGCCAGCAGTTCCGACAGGGGGCTACGAAACACCATATATTTT.

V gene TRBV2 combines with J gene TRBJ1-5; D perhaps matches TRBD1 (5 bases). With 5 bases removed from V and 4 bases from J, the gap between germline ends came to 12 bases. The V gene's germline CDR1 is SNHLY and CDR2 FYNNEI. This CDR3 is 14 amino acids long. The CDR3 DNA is TGTGCCAGCAGTCTCGGGGCAGGGAATCAGCCCCAGCATTTT. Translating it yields CASSLGAGNQPQHF.

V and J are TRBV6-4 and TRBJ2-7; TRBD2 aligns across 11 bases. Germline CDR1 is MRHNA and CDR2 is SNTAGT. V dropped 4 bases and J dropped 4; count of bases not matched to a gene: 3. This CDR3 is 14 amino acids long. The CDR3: CASSAGTSGYEQYF. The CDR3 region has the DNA TGTGCCAGCAGTGCCGGGACTAGCGGTTACGAGCAGTACTTC.

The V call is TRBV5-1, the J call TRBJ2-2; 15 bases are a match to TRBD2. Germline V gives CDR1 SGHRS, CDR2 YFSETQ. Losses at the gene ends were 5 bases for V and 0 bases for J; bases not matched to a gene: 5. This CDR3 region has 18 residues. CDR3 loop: CASSGTSGRSSNTGELFF. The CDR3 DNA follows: TGCGCCAGCAGTGGGACTAGCGGGAGGAGCTCGAACACCGGGGAGCTGTTTTTT.

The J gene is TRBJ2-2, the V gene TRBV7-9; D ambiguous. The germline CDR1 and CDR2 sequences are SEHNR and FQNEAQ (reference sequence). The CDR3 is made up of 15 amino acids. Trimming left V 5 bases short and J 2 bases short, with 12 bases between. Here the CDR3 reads CASSLREINTGELFF. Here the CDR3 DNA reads TGTGCCAGCAGCCTCCGAGAGATTAACACCGGGGAGCTGTTTTTT. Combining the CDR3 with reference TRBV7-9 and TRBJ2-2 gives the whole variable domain DTGVSQNPRHKITKRGQNVTFRCDPISEHNRLYWYRQTLGQGPEFLTYFQNEAQLEKSRLLSDRFSAERPKGSFSTLEIQRTEQGDSAMYLCASSLREINTGELFFGEGSRLTVL.

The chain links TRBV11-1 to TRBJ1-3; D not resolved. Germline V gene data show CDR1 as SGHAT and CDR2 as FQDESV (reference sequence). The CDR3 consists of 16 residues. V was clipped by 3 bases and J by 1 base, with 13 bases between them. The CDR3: CASSLGGVTSGNTIYF. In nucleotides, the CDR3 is TGTGCCAGCAGCTTGGGAGGAGTAACTTCTGGAAACACCATATATTTT.

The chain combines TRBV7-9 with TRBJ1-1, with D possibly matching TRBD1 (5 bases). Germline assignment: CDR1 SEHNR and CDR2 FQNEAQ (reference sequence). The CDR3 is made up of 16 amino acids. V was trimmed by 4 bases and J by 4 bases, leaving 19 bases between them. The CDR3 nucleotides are TGTGCCAGCAGCTCGACCTACTCGGGGCGCCGCACTGAAGCTTTCTTT. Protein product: CASSSTYSGRRTEAFF.

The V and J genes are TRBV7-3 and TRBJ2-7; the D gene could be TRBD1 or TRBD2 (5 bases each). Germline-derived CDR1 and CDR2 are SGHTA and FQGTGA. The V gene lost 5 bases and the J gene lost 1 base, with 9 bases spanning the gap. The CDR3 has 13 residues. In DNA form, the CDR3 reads TGTGCCAGCAGCCGGGACCCTTCCTACGAGCAGTACTTC. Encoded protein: CASSRDPSYEQYF.

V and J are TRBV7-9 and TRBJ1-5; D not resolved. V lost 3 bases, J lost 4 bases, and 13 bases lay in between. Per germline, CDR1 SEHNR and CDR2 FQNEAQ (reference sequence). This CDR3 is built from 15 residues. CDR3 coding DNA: TGTGCCAGCAGCTTTGGATCGAGTAGTAATCAGCCCCAGCATTTT. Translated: CASSFGSSSNQPQHF.

The CDR3 DNA sequence: TGTGCCAGCCGATTTGACAGGGTAAACACCGGGGAGCTGTTTTTT. It translates to CASRFDRVNTGELFF. This chain connects TRBV18 to TRBJ2-2; 7 nucleotides match TRBD1. The V segment lost 8 bases and the J segment 2 bases; nucleotides outside the gene matches: 8. CDR3 length: 15 residues. In germline, CDR1 is KGHSH, CDR2 LQKENI.

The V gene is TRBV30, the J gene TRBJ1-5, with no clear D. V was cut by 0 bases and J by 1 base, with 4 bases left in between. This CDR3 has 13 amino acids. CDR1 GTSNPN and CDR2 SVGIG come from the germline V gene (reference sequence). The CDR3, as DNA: TGTGCCTGGAGTGTAGACAGCAATCAGCCCCAGCATTTT. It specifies CAWSVDSNQPQHF.

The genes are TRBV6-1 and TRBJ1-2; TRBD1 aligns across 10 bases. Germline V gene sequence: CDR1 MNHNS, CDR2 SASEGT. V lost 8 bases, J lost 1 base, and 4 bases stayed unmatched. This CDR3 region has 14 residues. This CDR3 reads CASARDRGNYGYTF. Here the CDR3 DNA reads TGTGCCAGCGCCAGGGACAGGGGTAACTATGGCTACACCTTC.

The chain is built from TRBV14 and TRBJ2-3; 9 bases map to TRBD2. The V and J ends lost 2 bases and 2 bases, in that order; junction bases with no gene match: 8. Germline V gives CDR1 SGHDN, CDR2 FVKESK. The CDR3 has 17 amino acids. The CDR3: CASSQPRLAELTDTQYF. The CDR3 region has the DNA TGTGCCAGCAGCCAACCCCGACTAGCGGAGCTCACAGATACGCAGTATTTT.

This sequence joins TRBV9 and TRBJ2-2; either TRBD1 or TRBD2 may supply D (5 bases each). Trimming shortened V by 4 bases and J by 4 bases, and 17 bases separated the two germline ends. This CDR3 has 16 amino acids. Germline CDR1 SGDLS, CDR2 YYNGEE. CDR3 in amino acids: CASSPNSGTVTGELFF. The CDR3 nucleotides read TGTGCCAGCAGCCCCAACTCCGGGACGGTCACCGGGGAGCTGTTTTTT.

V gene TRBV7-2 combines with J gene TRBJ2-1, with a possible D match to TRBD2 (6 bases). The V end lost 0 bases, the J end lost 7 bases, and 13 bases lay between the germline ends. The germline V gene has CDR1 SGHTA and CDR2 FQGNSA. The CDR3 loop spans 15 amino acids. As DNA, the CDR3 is TGTGCCAGCAGCTTAGCGGGGCCTAGCGTGAATGAGCAGTTCTTC. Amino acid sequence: CASSLAGPSVNEQFF.

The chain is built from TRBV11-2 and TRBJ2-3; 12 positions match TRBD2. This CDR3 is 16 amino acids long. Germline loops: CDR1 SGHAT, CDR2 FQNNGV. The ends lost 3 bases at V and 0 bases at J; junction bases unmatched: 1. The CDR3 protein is CASSLGTSGSTDTQYF. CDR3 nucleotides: TGTGCCAGCAGCTTGGGGACTAGCGGGAGCACAGATACGCAGTATTTT.

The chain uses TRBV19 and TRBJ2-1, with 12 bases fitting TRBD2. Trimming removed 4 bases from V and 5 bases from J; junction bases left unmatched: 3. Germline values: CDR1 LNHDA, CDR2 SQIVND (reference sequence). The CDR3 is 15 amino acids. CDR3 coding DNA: TGTGCCAGTAGTAAGACTAGCGGGAGAGACAATGAGCAGTTCTTC. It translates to CASSKTSGRDNEQFF.

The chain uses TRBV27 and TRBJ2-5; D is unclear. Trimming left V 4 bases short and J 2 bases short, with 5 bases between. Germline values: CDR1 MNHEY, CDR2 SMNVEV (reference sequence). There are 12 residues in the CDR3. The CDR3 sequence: CASSSPQETQYF. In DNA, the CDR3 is TGTGCCAGCAGTTCACCGCAAGAGACCCAGTACTTC.

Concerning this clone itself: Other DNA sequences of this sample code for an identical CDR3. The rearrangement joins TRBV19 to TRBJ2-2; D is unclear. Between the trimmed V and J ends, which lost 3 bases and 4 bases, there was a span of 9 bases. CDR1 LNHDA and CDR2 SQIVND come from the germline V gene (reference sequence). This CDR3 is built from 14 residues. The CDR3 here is CASSIRRGTGELFF. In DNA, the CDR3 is TGTGCCAGTAGTATCCGGAGAGGCACCGGGGAGCTGTTTTTT. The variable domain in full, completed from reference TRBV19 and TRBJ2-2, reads DGGITQSPKYLFRKEGQNVTLSCEQNLNHDAMYWYRQDPGQGLRLIYYSQIVNDFQKGDIAEGYSVSREKKESFPLTVTSAQKNPTAFYLCASSIRRGTGELFFGEGSRLTVL.

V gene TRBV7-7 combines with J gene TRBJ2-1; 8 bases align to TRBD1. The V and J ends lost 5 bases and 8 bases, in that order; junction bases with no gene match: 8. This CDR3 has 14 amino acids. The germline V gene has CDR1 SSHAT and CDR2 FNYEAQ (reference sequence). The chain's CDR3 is CASSVTGGRDEQFF. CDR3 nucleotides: TGTGCCAGCAGCGTAACAGGGGGAAGGGATGAGCAGTTCTTC.

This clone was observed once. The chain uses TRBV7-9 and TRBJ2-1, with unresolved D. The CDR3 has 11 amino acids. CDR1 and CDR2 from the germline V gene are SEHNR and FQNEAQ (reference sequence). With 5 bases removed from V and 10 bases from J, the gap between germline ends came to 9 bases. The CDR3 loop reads CASSPLGEQFF. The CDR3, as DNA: TGTGCCAGCAGCCCGTTGGGCGAGCAGTTCTTC.

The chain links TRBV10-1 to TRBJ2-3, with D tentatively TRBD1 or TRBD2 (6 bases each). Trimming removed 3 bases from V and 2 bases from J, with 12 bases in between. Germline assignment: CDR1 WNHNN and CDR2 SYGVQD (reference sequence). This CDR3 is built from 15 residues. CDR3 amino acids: CASSDGGGDTDTQYF. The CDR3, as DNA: TGCGCCAGCAGTGATGGAGGGGGAGACACAGATACGCAGTATTTT.

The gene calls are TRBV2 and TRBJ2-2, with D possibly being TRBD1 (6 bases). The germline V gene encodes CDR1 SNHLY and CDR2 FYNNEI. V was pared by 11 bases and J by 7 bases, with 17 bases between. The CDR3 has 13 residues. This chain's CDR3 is CAQGRKGVGELFF. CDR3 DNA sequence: TGTGCCCAGGGGCGGAAAGGCGTCGGGGAGCTGTTTTTT.

Here the CDR3 DNA reads TGTGCCCTGAGGGCAGGGGGCGCCGGGTATGGCTACACCTTC. Translating it yields CALRAGGAGYGYTF. The chain joins TRBV30 to TRBJ1-2; 8 bases are a match to TRBD1. The V gene end was trimmed by 8 bases and the J gene end by 5 bases; junction bases not matched to a gene: 13. There are 14 residues in the CDR3. Germline assignment: CDR1 GTSNPN and CDR2 SVGIG (reference sequence).